The clone carrying this TCR beta chain turned up a few times. Its antigen is undetermined. This entry comes from a study of regulatory T cells in long-lasting Graves disease. Study-wide findings and caveats: Persistent Graves' patients showed less TCR diversity than newly diagnosed patients showed.

The germline CDR1 and CDR2 sequences are MGHRA and YSYEKL. The CDR3 has 17 residues. iRepertoire HTBI primers and Arm-PCR of CDR3 regions built TCR beta libraries. One entry per CDR3 protein, called by TCRdb with MiXCR from the multiplex PCR reads. The sample has a few hundred thousand distinct CDR3 sequences; about 15% are singletons. Time point here: newly diagnosed GD, antithyroid drugs for less than 3 months. RNA isolated from PBMCs was used to make the TCR library. Criteria from the American Thyroid Association guidelines were applied to diagnose Graves' disease. The same data also contributed to another study, on T cells in Graves' hyperthyroidism and ophthalmopathy.

This sequence joins TRBV4-1 and TRBJ2-3, with 10 nucleotides matching TRBD2. The J call is uncertain, as TRBJ2-7 better fits the DNA end. The source material was peripheral blood mononuclear cells (PBMCs), sampled at new diagnosis, from a patient treated with antithyroid drugs. This receptor was identified in a woman in her forties with Graves disease. The DNA for the CDR3 is TGCGCCAGCAGCCGGTCGAGACAAGCGGGAGGGCCCTACGAGCAGTACTTC. Protein product: CASSRSRQAGGPYEQYF.